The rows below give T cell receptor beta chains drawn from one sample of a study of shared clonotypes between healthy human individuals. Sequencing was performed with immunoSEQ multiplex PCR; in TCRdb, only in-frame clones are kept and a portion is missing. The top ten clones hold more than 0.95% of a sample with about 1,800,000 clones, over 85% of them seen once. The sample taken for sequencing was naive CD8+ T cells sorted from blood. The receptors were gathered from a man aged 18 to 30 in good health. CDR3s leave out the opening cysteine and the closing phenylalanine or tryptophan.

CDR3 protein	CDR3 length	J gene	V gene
ASSTPSGEGEQY	12	TRBJ2-7	TRBV19
ASSLTGTGAYEQY	13	TRBJ2-7	TRBV4-1
ASSVAGGIGGNEQF	14	TRBJ2-1	TRBV9
ASSQVIDSSYEQY	13	TRBJ2-7	TRBV4-3
ASSLDRWGAEYNEQF	15	TRBJ2-1	TRBV5-6
ASSLARMPDEQF	12	TRBJ2-1	TRBV11-2
ASSLMGEGSTEAF	13	TRBJ1-1	TRBV7-9
ASSVAGGATEAF	12	TRBJ1-1	TRBV9
ASSLGVGANYGYT	13	TRBJ1-2	TRBV11-2
ASSLSGGNTEAF	12	TRBJ1-1	TRBV27
ASSLAANYGYT	11	TRBJ1-2	TRBV7-9
ASSPRGGRLNTEAF	14	TRBJ1-1	TRBV4-1